These 4 T cell receptor beta chains were all obtained from the same sample, sequenced in a study of T cells after yellow fever vaccination. TCRdb reanalysed the 5' RACE reads using MiXCR and keeps one entry per CDR3 protein. The sample has hundreds of thousands of distinct CDR3 sequences; less than 4.5% are singletons. The source was PBMCs, collected on the day of the yellow fever booster vaccination. These TCRs come from a man aged 18 to 29 who received the YFV17D yellow fever vaccine.

This clonotype was counted ten times or more. The chain employs TRBV7-8 and TRBJ2-3; D is ambiguous. This CDR3 has 16 residues. The V and J ends lost 5 bases and 7 bases respectively, with 22 bases between them. Germline V gene data show CDR1 as SGHVS and CDR2 as FQNEAQ. The CDR3: CASSPGINTGGNTQYF. The DNA for the CDR3 is TGTGCCAGCAGCCCCGGTATAAATACGGGCGGTAATACGCAGTATTTT.

The chain employs TRBV9 and TRBJ2-1; 9 bases line up with TRBD2. Germline loops: CDR1 SGDLS, CDR2 YYNGEE. The CDR3 loop spans 17 amino acids. V lost 0 bases to trimming and J lost 6 bases; unmatched junction nucleotides: 10. In DNA form, the CDR3 reads TGTGCCAGCAGCGTAGTCCTGTCGGCGGGGGGGCTCAATGAGCAGTTCTTC. This translates into CASSVVLSAGGLNEQFF. Full variable domain (rest looked up from reference TRBV9 and TRBJ2-1): DSGVTQTPKHLITATGQRVTLRCSPRSGDLSVYWYQQSLDQGLQFLIQYYNGEERAKGNILERFSAQQFPDLHSELNLSSLELGDSALYFCASSVVLSAGGLNEQFFGPGTRLTVL.

The chain combines TRBV28 with TRBJ2-7; a weak D match, TRBD1 (6 bases). Between the trimmed V and J ends, which lost 6 bases and 6 bases, there was a span of 18 bases. Per the germline V gene, CDR1 is MDHEN and CDR2 is SYDVKM. This CDR3 is 14 amino acids long. This CDR3 is CASSPPDRISEQYV. In nucleotides, the CDR3 is TGTGCCAGCAGCCCCCCCGACAGGATAAGCGAGCAGTACGTC.

This clonotype came up many times. The chain links TRBV6-6 to TRBJ1-6; the D is unclear. Trimming left V 4 bases short and J 8 bases short, with 12 bases between. The germline CDR1 and CDR2 sequences are MNHNY and SVGAGI (reference sequence). This CDR3 has 14 residues. CDR3 nucleotide sequence: TGTGCCAGCAGTTTCGAGGGATTCGATTCACCCCTCCACTTT. It codes for CASSFEGFDSPLHF.